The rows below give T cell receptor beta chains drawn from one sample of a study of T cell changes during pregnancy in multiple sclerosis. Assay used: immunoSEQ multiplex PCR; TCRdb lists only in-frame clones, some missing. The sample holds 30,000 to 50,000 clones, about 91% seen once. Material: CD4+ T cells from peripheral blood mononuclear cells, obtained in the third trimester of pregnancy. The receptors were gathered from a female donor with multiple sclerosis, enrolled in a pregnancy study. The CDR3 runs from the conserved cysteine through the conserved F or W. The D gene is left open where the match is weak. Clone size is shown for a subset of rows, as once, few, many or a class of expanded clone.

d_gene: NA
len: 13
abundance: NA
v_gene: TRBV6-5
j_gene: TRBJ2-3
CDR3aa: CASSETTGDTQYF
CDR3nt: TGTGCCAGCAGTGAAACGACGGGAGATACGCAGTATTTT

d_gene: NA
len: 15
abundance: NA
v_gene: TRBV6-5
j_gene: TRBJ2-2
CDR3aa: CASISGEGNTGELFF
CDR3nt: TGTGCCAGCATCTCCGGCGAGGGTAACACCGGGGAGCTGTTTTTT

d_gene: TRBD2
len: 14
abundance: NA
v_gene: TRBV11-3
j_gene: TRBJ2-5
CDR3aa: CASSLTSGSETQYF
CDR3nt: TGTGCCAGCAGCTTAACTAGCGGGAGTGAGACCCAGTACTTC

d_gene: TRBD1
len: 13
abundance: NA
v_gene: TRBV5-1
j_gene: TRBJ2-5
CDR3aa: CASGVDREETQYF
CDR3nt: TGCGCCAGCGGCGTGGACAGGGAAGAGACCCAGTACTTC

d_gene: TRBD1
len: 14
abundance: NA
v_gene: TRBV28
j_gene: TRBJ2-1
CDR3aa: CASSLGTGWREQFF
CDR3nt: TGTGCCAGCAGTTTAGGGACAGGGTGGCGCGAGCAGTTCTTC

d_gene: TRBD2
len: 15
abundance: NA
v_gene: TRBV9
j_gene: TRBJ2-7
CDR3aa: CASSARTSGVYEQYF
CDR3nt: TGTGCCAGCAGCGCCCGGACTAGCGGGGTCTACGAGCAGTACTTC

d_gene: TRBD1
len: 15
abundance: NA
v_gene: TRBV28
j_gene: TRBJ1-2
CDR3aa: CASSGQGAANYGYTF
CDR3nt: TGTGCCAGCAGTGGACAGGGGGCCGCTAACTATGGCTACACCTTC

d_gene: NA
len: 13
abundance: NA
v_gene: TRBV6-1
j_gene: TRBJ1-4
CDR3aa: CASSEAPRGKLFF
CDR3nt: TGTGCCAGCAGTGAAGCGCCACGCGGAAAACTGTTTTTT

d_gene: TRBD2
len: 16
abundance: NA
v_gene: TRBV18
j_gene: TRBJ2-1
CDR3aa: CASSPPSAGGKSEQFF
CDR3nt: TGTGCCAGCTCACCACCTTCTGCGGGAGGGAAAAGTGAGCAGTTCTTC

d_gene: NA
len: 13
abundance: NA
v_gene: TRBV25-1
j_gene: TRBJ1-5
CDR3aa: CASSEGQSQPQHF
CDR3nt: TGTGCCAGCAGTGAAGGGCAGTCCCAGCCCCAGCATTTT

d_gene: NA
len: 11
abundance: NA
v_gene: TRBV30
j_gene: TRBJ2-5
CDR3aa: CAWSTRETQYF
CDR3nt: TGTGCCTGGAGTACGAGAGAGACCCAGTACTTC

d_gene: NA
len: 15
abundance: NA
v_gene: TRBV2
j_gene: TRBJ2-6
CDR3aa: CASSGGTAGANVLTF
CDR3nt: TGTGCCAGCAGCGGAGGGACAGCCGGGGCCAACGTCCTGACTTTC

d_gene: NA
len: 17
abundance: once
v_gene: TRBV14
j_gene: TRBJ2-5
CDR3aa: CASSQGGKGLSEETQYF
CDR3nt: TGTGCCAGCAGCCAAGGGGGGAAAGGACTATCAGAAGAGACCCAGTACTTC

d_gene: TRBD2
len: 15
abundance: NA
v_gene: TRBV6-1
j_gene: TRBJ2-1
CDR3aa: CASSPREGPVNEQFF
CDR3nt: TGTGCCAGCAGTCCGCGGGAGGGCCCGGTCAATGAGCAGTTCTTC

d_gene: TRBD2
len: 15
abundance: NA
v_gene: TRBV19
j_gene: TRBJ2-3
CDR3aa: CATRTGGPGGDTQYF
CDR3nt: TGTGCCACCCGAACGGGAGGGCCAGGTGGAGATACGCAGTATTTT

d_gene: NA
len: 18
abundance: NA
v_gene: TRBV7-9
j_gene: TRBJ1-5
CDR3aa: CASSLVQGSARSNQPQHF
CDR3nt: TGTGCCAGCAGCTTAGTTCAGGGATCGGCGAGGAGCAATCAGCCCCAGCATTTT

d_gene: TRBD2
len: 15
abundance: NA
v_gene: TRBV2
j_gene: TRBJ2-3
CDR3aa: CASGGTSGSADTQYF
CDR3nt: TGTGCCAGCGGGGGGACTAGCGGGAGCGCAGATACGCAGTATTTT

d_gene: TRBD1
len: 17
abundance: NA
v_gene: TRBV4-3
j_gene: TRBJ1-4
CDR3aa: CASSQDYGGQGYEKLFF
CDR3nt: TGCGCCAGCAGCCAAGATTATGGGGGACAGGGATATGAAAAACTGTTTTTT

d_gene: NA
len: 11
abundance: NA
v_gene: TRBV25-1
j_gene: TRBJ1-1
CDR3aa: CASIQGTEAFF
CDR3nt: TGTGCCAGCATCCAGGGGACTGAAGCTTTCTTT